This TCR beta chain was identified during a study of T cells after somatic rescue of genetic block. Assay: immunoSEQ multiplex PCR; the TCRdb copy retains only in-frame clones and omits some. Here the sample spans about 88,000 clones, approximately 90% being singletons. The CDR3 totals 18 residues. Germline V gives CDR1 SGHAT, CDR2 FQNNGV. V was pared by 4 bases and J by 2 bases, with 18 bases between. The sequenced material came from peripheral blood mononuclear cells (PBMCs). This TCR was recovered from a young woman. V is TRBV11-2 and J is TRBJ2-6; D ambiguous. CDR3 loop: CASSSRDMRPAGANVLTF. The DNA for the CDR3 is TGTGCCAGCAGCTCCCGTGACATGAGGCCAGCTGGGGCCAACGTCCTGACTTTC.